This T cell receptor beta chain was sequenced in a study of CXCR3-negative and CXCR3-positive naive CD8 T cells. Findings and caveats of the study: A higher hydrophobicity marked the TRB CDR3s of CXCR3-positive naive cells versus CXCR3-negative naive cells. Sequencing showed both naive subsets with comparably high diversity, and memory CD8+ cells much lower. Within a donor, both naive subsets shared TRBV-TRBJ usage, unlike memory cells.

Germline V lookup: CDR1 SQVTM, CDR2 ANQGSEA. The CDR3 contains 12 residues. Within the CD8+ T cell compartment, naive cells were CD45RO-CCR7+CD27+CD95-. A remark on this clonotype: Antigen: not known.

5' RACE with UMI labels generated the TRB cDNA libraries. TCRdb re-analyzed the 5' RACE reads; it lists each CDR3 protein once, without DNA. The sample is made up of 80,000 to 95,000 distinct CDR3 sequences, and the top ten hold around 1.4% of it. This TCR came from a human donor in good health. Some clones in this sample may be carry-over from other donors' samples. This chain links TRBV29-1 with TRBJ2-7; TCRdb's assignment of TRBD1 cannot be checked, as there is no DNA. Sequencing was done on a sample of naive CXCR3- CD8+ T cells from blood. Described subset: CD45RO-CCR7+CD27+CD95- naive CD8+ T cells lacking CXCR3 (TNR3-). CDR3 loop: CSARTGEYEQYF.